A selection of T cell receptor beta chains follows, all from one sample in a study of CD8 T cells in Susac syndrome. TCRdb processed the immunoSEQ multiplex PCR reads anew with MiXCR; each CDR3 protein has one entry. The data hold around 230,000 distinct CDR3 sequences, with 95% observed a single time. Sequencing used CD4+ T cells from PBMCs. Receptors were obtained from a human donor with multiple sclerosis. Each CDR3 is given with its conserved first and last residue. The order of the fields is J gene, clone size, D gene, V gene, CDR3 length, CDR3 DNA, CDR3 protein. The D gene is left open where the match is weak. The listing skips clone size in some rows; elsewhere it reads once, few, many or a size class.

J: TRBJ2-1
size: .
D: .
V: TRBV9
length: 15
DNA: TGTGCCAGCAGCGTACACTCGACCGTGAACAATGAGCAGTTCTTC
CDR3: CASSVHSTVNNEQFF

J: TRBJ2-7
size: .
D: TRBD2
V: TRBV11-2
length: 16
DNA: TGTGCCAGCAGCCCCGTCATAGCGGGGGGGCCACGCGAGCAGTACTTC
CDR3: CASSPVIAGGPREQYF

J: TRBJ1-1
size: .
D: .
V: TRBV9
length: 11
DNA: TGTGCCAGCAGCGGGGACGGTGAAGCTTTCTTT
CDR3: CASSGDGEAFF

J: TRBJ1-5
size: .
D: .
V: TRBV30
length: 14
DNA: TGTGCCTGGAGGGGTATGGGGGTCAATCAGCCCCAGCATTTT
CDR3: CAWRGMGVNQPQHF

J: TRBJ2-7
size: .
D: .
V: TRBV20-1
length: 17
DNA: TGCAGTGCTAGAGATACGCACCCAGGGCCAGACTCCTACGAGCAGTACTTC
CDR3: CSARDTHPGPDSYEQYF

J: TRBJ2-4
size: .
D: TRBD1
V: TRBV14
length: 18
DNA: TGTGCCAGCAGCCGTACAACAGGGGGCCCTTTAGCCAAAAACATTCAGTACTTC
CDR3: CASSRTTGGPLAKNIQYF

J: TRBJ2-1
size: .
D: TRBD1
V: TRBV24-1
length: 14
DNA: TGTGCCACCAGTGATCCCGGGACAGCTAATGAGCAGTTCTTC
CDR3: CATSDPGTANEQFF

J: TRBJ1-1
size: .
D: .
V: TRBV20-1
length: 14
DNA: TGCAGTGCTCACGAGACCACACCGAACACTGAAGCTTTCTTT
CDR3: CSAHETTPNTEAFF

J: TRBJ2-5
size: .
D: TRBD1
V: TRBV6-1
length: 13
DNA: TGTGCCAGCATCGGGACAGGGGAAGAGACCCAGTACTTC
CDR3: CASIGTGEETQYF

J: TRBJ1-5
size: few
D: .
V: TRBV27
length: 12
DNA: TGTGCCAGCAGTTCTCAGGGACAGCCCCAGCATTTT
CDR3: CASSSQGQPQHF

J: TRBJ1-1
size: .
D: TRBD1
V: TRBV9
length: 14
DNA: TGTGCCAGCAGCGTGGACAGGGCGAACACTGAAGCTTTCTTT
CDR3: CASSVDRANTEAFF

J: TRBJ2-1
size: .
D: TRBD2
V: TRBV29-1
length: 12
DNA: TGCAGCGTTGAAGTACTAGCGGGAGTACTGTTCTTC
CDR3: CSVEVLAGVLFF

J: TRBJ2-1
size: .
D: .
V: TRBV14
length: 15
DNA: TGTGCCAGCAGCCAAGCGGCCTCCAATGGGTATGAGCAGTTCTTC
CDR3: CASSQAASNGYEQFF

J: TRBJ2-5
size: .
D: .
V: TRBV19
length: 14
DNA: TGTGCCAGTAGCCCGACCCTGGCCGGAGAGACCCAGTACTTC
CDR3: CASSPTLAGETQYF

J: TRBJ2-5
size: .
D: .
V: TRBV15
length: 12
DNA: TGTGCCACCAGCCCCGGGGCTGAGACCCAGTACTTC
CDR3: CATSPGAETQYF

J: TRBJ2-2
size: .
D: .
V: TRBV20-1
length: 12
DNA: TGCAGTGCCACGAAGGAGGCCGGGGAGCTGTTTTTT
CDR3: CSATKEAGELFF

J: TRBJ2-3
size: .
D: TRBD1
V: TRBV4-2
length: 16
DNA: TGTGCCAGCAGCCTTAAGGGACAGATAAGCACAGATACGCAGTATTTT
CDR3: CASSLKGQISTDTQYF

J: TRBJ2-1
size: once
D: TRBD2
V: TRBV5-6
length: 15
DNA: TGTGCCAGCAGCTTACCTAGCGGGAGGTACAATGAGCAGTTCTTC
CDR3: CASSLPSGRYNEQFF

J: TRBJ2-2
size: .
D: .
V: TRBV11-2
length: 14
DNA: TGTGCCAGCAGCTCCATTCCCGGTTCCGGGGAGCTGTTTTTT
CDR3: CASSSIPGSGELFF

J: TRBJ2-7
size: .
D: .
V: TRBV20-1
length: 14
DNA: TGCAGTGCTAGAGAGGCCAGCCACTCCTACGAGCAGTACTTC
CDR3: CSAREASHSYEQYF

J: TRBJ1-4
size: .
D: .
V: TRBV4-2
length: 16
DNA: TGTGCCAGCAGCCAAGATTCGGGTGCAACTAATGAAAAACTGTTTTTT
CDR3: CASSQDSGATNEKLFF

J: TRBJ2-7
size: .
D: .
V: TRBV2
length: 13
DNA: TGTGCCAGCAGGCCTTATACCCTCGGAAGGCGGGACTTC
CDR3: CASRPYTLGRRDF

J: TRBJ2-6
size: .
D: .
V: TRBV29-1
length: 15
DNA: TGCAGCGTTGAAAGGCCCCACTCTGGGGCCAACGTCCTGACTTTC
CDR3: CSVERPHSGANVLTF

J: TRBJ2-5
size: .
D: TRBD1
V: TRBV30
length: 13
DNA: TGTGCCTGGAGTACGACAGGGGGGGAGACCCAGTACTTC
CDR3: CAWSTTGGETQYF